This TCR beta chain was identified during a study of cytomegalovirus exposure and HLA in healthy donors. Researchers ran the PCR with 60 Vbeta and 13 Jbeta primers. Sequenced by immunoSEQ multiplex PCR; TCRdb stores in-frame clones only, minus some. Among 100,000 to 150,000 clones listed, approximately 80% were seen once. The CDR3 loop spans 13 amino acids. Deletions cut 4 bases from V and 4 bases from J, with 7 bases between. Germline CDR1 and CDR2: MGHRA and YSYEKL. The chain uses TRBV4-1 and TRBJ2-2, with no clear D. Sequenced material: PBMCs. The sequence derives from a young man in good health and CMV-seropositive. The CDR3 loop reads CASSRVATGELFF. The CDR3 DNA sequence: TGCGCCAGCAGCCGAGTAGCCACCGGGGAGCTGTTTTTT.